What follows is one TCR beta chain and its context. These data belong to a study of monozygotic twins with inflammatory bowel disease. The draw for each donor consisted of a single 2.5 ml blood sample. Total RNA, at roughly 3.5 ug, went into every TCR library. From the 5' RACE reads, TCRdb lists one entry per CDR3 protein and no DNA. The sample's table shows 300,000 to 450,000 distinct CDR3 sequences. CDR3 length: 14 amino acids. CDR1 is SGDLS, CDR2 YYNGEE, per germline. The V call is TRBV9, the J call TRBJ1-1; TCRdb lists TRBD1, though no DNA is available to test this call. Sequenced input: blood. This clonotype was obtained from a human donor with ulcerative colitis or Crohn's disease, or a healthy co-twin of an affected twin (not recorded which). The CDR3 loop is CASSATGQNTEAFF.